This T cell receptor beta chain appears in the sequencing data of a study of blood T cell repertoires in COVID-19. In the source study's methods: Reference gene primers were amplified, and this amplification served to estimate nucleated cell counts. Measured with immunoSEQ multiplex PCR; TCRdb has only the in-frame clones, and not every one. V and J calls and clone size are given by that table; D and trimming were obtained from the DNA. The table records 400,000 to 500,000 clones, 88% of them present only once. Recovered status in Cohort 3 required two negative PCRs, clearance, or symptom resolution. Germline V gene lookup returns CDR1 MNHEY and CDR2 SVGAGI. CDR3 size: 10 residues. V was clipped by 4 bases and J by 11 bases, with 8 bases between them.

The source is a woman aged 40 to 50 who had recovered from COVID-19. The sample was PBMCs or T cells enriched from blood (not recorded which). The chain uses TRBV6-5 and TRBJ1-1; D remains ambiguous. The CDR3 sequence: CASSSQMAFF. The CDR3 DNA follows: TGTGCCAGCAGTTCCCAGATGGCTTTCTTT.